This T cell receptor beta chain was recorded in a study of T cell changes during pregnancy in multiple sclerosis. The assay was immunoSEQ multiplex PCR, and TCRdb's table has in-frame clones only and misses some. Here the sample spans 80,000 to 95,000 clones, around 93% being singletons. The clonotype originates from a female donor in good health, enrolled as a control in a pregnancy study. Specimen: peripheral blood, collected in the third trimester of pregnancy.

CDR3 amino acids: CASSTQGATNEKLFF. CDR3 sequence (DNA): TGTGCCAGCAGCACCCAGGGCGCAACTAATGAAAAACTGTTTTTT. J is TRBJ1-4 and V is TRBV9; D is possibly TRBD1 (5 bases). Germline values: CDR1 SGDLS, CDR2 YYNGEE. Trimming shortened V by 4 bases and J by 0 bases, and 10 bases separated the two germline ends. The CDR3 has 15 residues.